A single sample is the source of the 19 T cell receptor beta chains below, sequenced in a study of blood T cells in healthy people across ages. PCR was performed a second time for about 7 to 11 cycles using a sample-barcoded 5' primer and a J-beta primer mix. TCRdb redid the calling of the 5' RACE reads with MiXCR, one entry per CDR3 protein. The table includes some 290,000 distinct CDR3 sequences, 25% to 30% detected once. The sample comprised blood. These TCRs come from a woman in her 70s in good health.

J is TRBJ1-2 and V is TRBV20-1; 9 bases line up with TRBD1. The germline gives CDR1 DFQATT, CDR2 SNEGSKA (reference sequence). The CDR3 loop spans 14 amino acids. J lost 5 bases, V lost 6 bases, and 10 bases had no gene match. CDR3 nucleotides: TGCAGTGCCAGCGGACAGGGGAGGGTGTATGGCTACACCTTC. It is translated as CSASGQGRVYGYTF.

CDR3 coding DNA: TGCAGCGCTAAGGACAGTCACGCTGAAGCTTTCTTT. Encoded protein: CSAKDSHAEAFF. The chain uses TRBV29-1 and TRBJ1-1, with D possibly being TRBD1 (6 bases). The germline V gene encodes CDR1 SQVTM and CDR2 ANQGSEA. V gave up 7 bases and J gave up 6 bases, with 15 bases separating them. There are 12 residues in the CDR3.

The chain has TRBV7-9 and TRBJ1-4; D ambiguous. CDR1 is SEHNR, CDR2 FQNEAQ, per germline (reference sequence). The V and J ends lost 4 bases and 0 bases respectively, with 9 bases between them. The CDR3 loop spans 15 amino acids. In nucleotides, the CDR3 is TGTGCCAGCAGCTATGGGTTGGCAACTAATGAAAAACTGTTTTTT. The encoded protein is CASSYGLATNEKLFF. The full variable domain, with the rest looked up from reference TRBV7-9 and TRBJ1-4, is DTGVSQNPRHKITKRGQNVTFRCDPISEHNRLYWYRQTLGQGPEFLTYFQNEAQLEKSRLLSDRFSAERPKGSFSTLEIQRTEQGDSAMYLCASSYGLATNEKLFFGSGTQLSVL.

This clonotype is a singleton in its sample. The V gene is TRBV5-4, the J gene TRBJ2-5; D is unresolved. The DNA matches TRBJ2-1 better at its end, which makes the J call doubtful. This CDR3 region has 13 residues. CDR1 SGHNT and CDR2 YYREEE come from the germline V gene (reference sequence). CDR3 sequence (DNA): TGTGCCAGCAGCTTGATCTTCGTTAATGAGCAGTTCTTC. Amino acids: CASSLIFVNEQFF.

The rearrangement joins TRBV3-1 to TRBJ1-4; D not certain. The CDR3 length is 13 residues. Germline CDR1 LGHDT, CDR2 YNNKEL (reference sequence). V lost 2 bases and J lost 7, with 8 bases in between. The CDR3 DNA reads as TGTGCCAGCAGCCAAAGAGGAGGTGAAAAACTGTTTTTT. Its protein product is CASSQRGGEKLFF.

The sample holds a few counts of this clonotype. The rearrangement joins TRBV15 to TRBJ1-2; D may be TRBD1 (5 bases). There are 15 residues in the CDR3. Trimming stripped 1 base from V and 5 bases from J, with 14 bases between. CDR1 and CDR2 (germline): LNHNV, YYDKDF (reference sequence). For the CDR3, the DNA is TGTGCCACCAGCAGAGCCCCCAGGGATAGGTATGGCTACACCTTC. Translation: CATSRAPRDRYGYTF.

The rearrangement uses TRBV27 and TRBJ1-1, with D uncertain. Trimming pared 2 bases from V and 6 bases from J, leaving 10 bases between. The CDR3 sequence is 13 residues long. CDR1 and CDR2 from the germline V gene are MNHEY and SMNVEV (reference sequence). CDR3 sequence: CASSLPTAAEAFF. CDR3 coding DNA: TGTGCCAGCAGTTTACCTACAGCGGCTGAAGCTTTCTTT.

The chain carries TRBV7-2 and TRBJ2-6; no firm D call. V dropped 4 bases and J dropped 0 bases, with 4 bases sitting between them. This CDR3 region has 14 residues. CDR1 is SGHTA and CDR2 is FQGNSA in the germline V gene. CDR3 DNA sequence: TGTGCCAGCAGCTCCTTCTCTGGGGCCAACGTCCTGACTTTC. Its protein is CASSSFSGANVLTF. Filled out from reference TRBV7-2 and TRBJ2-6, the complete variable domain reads GAGVSQSPSNKVTEKGKDVELRCDPISGHTALYWYRQSLGQGLEFLIYFQGNSAPDKSGLPSDRFSAERTGGSVSTLTIQRTQQEDSAVYLCASSSFSGANVLTFGAGSRLTVL.

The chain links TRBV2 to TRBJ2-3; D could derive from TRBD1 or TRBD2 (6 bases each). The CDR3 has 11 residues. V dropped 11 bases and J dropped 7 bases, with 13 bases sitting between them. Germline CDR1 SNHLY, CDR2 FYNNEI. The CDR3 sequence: CAWGAANTQYF. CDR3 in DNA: TGTGCCTGGGGGGCAGCAAATACGCAGTATTTT. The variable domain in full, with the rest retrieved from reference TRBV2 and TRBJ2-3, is EPEVTQTPSHQVTQMGQEVILRCVPISNHLYFYWYRQILGQKVEFLVSFYNNEISEKSEIFDDQFSVERPDGSNFTLKIRSTKLEDSAMYFCAWGAANTQYFGPGTRLTVL.

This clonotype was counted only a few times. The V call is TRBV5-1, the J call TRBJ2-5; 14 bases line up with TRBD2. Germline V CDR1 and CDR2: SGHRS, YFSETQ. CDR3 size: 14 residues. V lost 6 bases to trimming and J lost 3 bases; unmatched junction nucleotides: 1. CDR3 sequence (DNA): TGCGCCAGCACGGGACTAGCGGGAGAAGAGACCCAGTACTTC. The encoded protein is CASTGLAGEETQYF.

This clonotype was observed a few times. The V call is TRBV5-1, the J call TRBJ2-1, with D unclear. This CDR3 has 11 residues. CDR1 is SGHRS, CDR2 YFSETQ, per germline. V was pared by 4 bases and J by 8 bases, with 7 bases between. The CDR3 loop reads CASSARDEQFF. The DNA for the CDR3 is TGCGCCAGCAGCGCTAGGGATGAGCAGTTCTTC. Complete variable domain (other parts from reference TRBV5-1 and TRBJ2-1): KAGVTQTPRYLIKTRGQQVTLSCSPISGHRSVSWYQQTPGQGLQFLFEYFSETQRNKGNFPGRFSGRQFSNSRSEMNVSTLELGDSALYLCASSARDEQFFGPGTRLTVL.

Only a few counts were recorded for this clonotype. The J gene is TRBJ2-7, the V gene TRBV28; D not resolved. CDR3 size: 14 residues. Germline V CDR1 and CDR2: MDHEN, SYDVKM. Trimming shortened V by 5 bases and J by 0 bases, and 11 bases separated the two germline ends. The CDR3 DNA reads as TGTGCCAGCAGTCTCAGCGCCCCCTCCTACGAGCAGTACTTC. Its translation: CASSLSAPSYEQYF. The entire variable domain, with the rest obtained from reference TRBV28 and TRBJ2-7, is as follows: DVKVTQSSRYLVKRTGEKVFLECVQDMDHENMFWYRQDPGLGLRLIYFSYDVKMKEKGDIPEGYSVSREKKERFSLILESASTNQTSMYLCASSLSAPSYEQYFGPGTRLTVT.

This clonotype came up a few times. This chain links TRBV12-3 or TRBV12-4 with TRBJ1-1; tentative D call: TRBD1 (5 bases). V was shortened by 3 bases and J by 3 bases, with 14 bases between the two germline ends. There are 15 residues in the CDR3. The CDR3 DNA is TGTGCCAGCAGTTTCGGTTGGGGCCTGTACACTGAAGCTTTCTTT. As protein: CASSFGWGLYTEAFF.

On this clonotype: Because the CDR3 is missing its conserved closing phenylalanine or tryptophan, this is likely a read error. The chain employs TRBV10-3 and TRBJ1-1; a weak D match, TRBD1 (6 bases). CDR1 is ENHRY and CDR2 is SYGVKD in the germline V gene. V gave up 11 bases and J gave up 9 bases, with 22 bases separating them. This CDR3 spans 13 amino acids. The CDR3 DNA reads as TGTGCCTCCAAGGGGGACGTCCGTTACAAAGCTTTCCTT. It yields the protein CASKGDVRYKAFL.

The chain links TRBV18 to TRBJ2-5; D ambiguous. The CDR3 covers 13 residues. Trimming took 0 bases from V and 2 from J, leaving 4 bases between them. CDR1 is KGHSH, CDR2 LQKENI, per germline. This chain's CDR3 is CASSPPNQETQYF. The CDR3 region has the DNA TGTGCCAGCTCACCACCGAATCAAGAGACCCAGTACTTC.

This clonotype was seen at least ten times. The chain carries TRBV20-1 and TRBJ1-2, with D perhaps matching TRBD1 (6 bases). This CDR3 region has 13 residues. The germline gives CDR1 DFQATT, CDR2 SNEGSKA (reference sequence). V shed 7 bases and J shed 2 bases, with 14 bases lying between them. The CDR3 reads CSGGQGVNYGYTF. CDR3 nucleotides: TGCAGTGGGGGACAAGGAGTAAACTATGGCTACACCTTC.

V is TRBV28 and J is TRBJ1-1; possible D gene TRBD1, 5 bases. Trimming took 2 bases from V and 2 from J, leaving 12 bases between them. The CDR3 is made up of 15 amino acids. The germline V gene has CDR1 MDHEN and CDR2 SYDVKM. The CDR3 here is CASSLIDSYNTEAFF. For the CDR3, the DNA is TGTGCCAGCAGTTTAATTGACAGTTATAACACTGAAGCTTTCTTT.

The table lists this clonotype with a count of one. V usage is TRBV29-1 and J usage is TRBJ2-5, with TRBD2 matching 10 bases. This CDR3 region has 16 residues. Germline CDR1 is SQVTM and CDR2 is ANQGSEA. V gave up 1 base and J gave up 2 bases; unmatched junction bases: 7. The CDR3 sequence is CSVEVAGGIQQETQYF. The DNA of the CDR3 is TGCAGCGTTGAAGTAGCGGGGGGAATACAGCAAGAGACCCAGTACTTC.

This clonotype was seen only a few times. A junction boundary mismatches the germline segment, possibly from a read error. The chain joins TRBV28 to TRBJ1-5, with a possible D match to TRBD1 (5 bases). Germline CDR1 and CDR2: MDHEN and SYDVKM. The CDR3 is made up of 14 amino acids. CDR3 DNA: TGTGCCATTCGGGACGTCAATAGCAATCAGCCCCAGCGTTTT. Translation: CAIRDVNSNQPQRF.